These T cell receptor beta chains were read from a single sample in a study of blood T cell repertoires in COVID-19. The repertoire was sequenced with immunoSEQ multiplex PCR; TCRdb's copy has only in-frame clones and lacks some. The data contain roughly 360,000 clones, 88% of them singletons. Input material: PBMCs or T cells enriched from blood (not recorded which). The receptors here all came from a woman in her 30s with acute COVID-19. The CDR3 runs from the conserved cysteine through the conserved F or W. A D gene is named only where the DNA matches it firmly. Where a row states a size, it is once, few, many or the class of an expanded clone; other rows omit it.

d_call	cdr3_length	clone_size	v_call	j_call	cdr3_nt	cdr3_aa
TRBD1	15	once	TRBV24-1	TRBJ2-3	TGTGCCACCAGTGATTTGTACAGGGGAAGAGATACGCAGTATTTT	CATSDLYRGRDTQYF
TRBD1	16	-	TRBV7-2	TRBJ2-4	TGTGCCAGCAGCCTGGCGGACAGGGTAGCCAAAAACATTCAGTACTTC	CASSLADRVAKNIQYF
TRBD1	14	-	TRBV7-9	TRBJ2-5	TGTGCCAGCAGCCGGGACAGGGCCCAAGAGACCCAGTACTTC	CASSRDRAQETQYF
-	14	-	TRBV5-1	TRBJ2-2	TGCGCCAGCAGCCTCACATCGAACACCGGGGAGCTGTTTTTT	CASSLTSNTGELFF
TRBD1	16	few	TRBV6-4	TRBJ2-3	TGTGCCAGCAGTGACTCGGGGACAGGGGGCACAGATACGCAGTATTTT	CASSDSGTGGTDTQYF
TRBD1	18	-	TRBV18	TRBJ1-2	TGTGCCAGCTCCCCTCCACCGGGACAGGGGCAAGTTCTCTATGGCTACACCTTC	CASSPPPGQGQVLYGYTF
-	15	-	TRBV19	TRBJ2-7	TGTGCCAGTAGTGCCCGACCCGACAGTACCTACGAGCAGTACTTC	CASSARPDSTYEQYF
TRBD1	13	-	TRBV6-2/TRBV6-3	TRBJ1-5	TGTGCCAGCAGTTCAGTCCCAACGGGGGACAGCCGGTTT	CASSSVPTGDSRF
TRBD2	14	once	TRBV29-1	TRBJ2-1	TGCAGTTTCCGGAAGGTAGCGGGGCACAATGAGCAGTTCTTC	CSFRKVAGHNEQFF
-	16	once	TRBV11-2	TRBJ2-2	TGTGCCAGCAGCCCATCAAACAGGTGGAGCACCGGGGAGCTGTTTTTT	CASSPSNRWSTGELFF
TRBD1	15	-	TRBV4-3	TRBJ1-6	TGCGCCAGCAGCCAATACAGGGGGAGCAATTCACCCCTCCACTTT	CASSQYRGSNSPLHF
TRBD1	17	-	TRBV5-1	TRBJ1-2	TGCGCCAGCAGCTCACTATCCACAGGGGAGTATAACTATGGCTACACCTTC	CASSSLSTGEYNYGYTF